This T cell receptor beta chain is from a study of control samples from healthy donors and cancer patients. Sequencing used immunoSEQ multiplex PCR; TCRdb keeps in-frame clones, though not all of them. The sample has about 40,000 clones; roughly nine tenths are singletons. Trimming left V 1 base short and J 4 bases short, with 11 bases between. Germline-derived CDR1 and CDR2 are MNHEY and SMNVEV (reference sequence). CDR3 length: 14 amino acids. This chain connects TRBV27 to TRBJ2-7; perhaps TRBD1 as D (5 bases). The sequenced sample was blood. The TCR originated in a woman aged 45 to 65 in good health. The CDR3 DNA is TGTGCCAGCAGTTTATTTGGACACCAGTACGAGCAGTACTTC. It translates to CASSLFGHQYEQYF.